One sample yielded the 32 T cell receptor beta chains listed below, sequenced in a study of T cells in Graves' hyperthyroidism and ophthalmopathy. TCR beta CDR3 region amplification was performed from RNA transcripts. A set of HTBI primers served as the primers for a first-round RT-PCR of the TCR CDR3. TCRdb processed the multiplex PCR reads anew with MiXCR; each CDR3 protein has one entry. In the table there are 450,000 to 650,000 distinct CDR3 sequences, around 21% of which are singletons. Sequencing was performed on blood. These receptors all stem from a young man with Graves' hyperthyroidism.

This CDR3 is CASSLDLAHWNTEAFF. The CDR3, as DNA: TGTGCCAGCAGCTTAGATCTGGCCCACTGGAACACTGAAGCTTTCTTT. The gene calls are TRBV11-2 and TRBJ1-1; D not resolved. The CDR3 runs to 16 residues. Germline CDR1 and CDR2: SGHAT and FQNNGV. The V end lost 0 bases, the J end lost 1 base, and 12 bases lay between the germline ends.

The chain joins TRBV6-5 to TRBJ2-7, with D perhaps matching TRBD1 (5 bases). Trimming took off 2 bases at V and 5 bases at J, with 13 bases between the two ends. CDR1 is MNHEY, CDR2 SVGAGI, per germline. This CDR3 is built from 14 residues. The CDR3, as DNA: TGTGCCAGCAGTTACGGGCAGGGTGGCAACGAGCAGTACTTC. Translating gives CASSYGQGGNEQYF.

The gene calls are TRBV5-1 and TRBJ2-2; 9 nucleotides agree with TRBD1. The length of the CDR3 is 16 residues. The V segment lost 6 bases and the J segment 1 base; nucleotides outside the gene matches: 7. From germline, CDR1 is SGHRS and CDR2 YFSETQ. The CDR3 reads CASNDPGQGNTGELFF. In nucleotides, the CDR3 is TGCGCCAGCAACGACCCGGGACAGGGGAACACCGGGGAGCTGTTTTTT.

This clonotype was seen at least ten times. The V and J genes are TRBV2 and TRBJ1-2, with D perhaps matching TRBD1 (6 bases). Between the trimmed V and J ends, which lost 6 bases and 5 bases, there was a span of 19 bases. This CDR3 spans 15 amino acids. Germline CDR1 and CDR2: SNHLY and FYNNEI. Written as DNA, the CDR3 is TGTGCCAGCAGGCCCCGGGCAGGGGTTGCGTATGGCTACACCTTC. It yields the protein CASRPRAGVAYGYTF.

This clonotype was detected many times. The chain couples TRBV20-1 to TRBJ2-7; TRBD1 is a possible D gene (6 bases). V was shortened by 5 bases and J by 2 bases, with 16 bases between the two germline ends. CDR1 is DFQATT and CDR2 is SNEGSKA in the germline V gene (reference sequence). The CDR3 length is 14 residues. The CDR3 DNA reads as TGCAGTGCTCCAGCAAGACAGGCTCCCTACGAGCAGTACTTC. As protein: CSAPARQAPYEQYF.

The CDR3 reads CSAQSADTSTGELFF. The CDR3 coding sequence is TGCAGTGCTCAATCTGCGGACACTTCCACCGGGGAGCTGTTTTTT. V usage is TRBV20-1 and J usage is TRBJ2-2; TRBD1 might be the D (5 bases). The CDR3 runs to 15 residues. The germline V gene encodes CDR1 DFQATT and CDR2 SNEGSKA (reference sequence). The germline V and J ends were trimmed by 5 bases and 4 bases, with 17 bases remaining between them.

This clonotype was observed many times. The chain combines TRBV5-1 with TRBJ1-2; TRBD1 matches 7 bases. V gave up 4 bases and J gave up 3 bases; unmatched junction bases: 6. Germline V lookup: CDR1 SGHRS, CDR2 YFSETQ. The CDR3 contains 14 residues. The CDR3 reads CASSTSGTDYGYTF. The CDR3 DNA sequence: TGCGCCAGCAGCACTTCCGGGACAGACTATGGCTACACCTTC.

This clonotype was detected ten times or more. The V call is TRBV6-1, the J call TRBJ2-2, with D unclear. V was trimmed by 7 bases and J by 1 base, leaving 13 bases between them. Germline CDR1 MNHNS, CDR2 SASEGT. The CDR3 has 15 amino acids. CDR3 amino acids: CASKISTVNTGELFF. CDR3 nucleotide sequence: TGTGCCAGCAAGATTAGTACAGTGAACACCGGGGAGCTGTTTTTT.

This clonotype was observed at least ten times. The rearrangement joins TRBV7-4 to TRBJ1-5, with a weak D call TRBD1 (5 bases). Germline V gene sequence: CDR1 SGHVT, CDR2 SQSDAQ. Trimming cost V 5 bases and J 3 bases, with 11 bases left between them. This CDR3 has 14 amino acids. CDR3 DNA sequence: TGTGCCAGCAGCACAGGTCTTATCAATCAGCCCCAGCATTTT. Its protein product is CASSTGLINQPQHF. Combining the CDR3 with reference TRBV7-4 and TRBJ1-5 gives the whole variable domain GAGVSQSPRYKVAKRGRDVALRCDSISGHVTLYWYRQTLGQGSEVLTYSQSDAQRDKSGRPSGRFSAERPERSVSTLKIQRTEQGDSAVYLCASSTGLINQPQHFGDGTRLSIL.

This rearrangement joins TRBV18 to TRBJ1-2, with 7 bases matching TRBD1. Germline values: CDR1 KGHSH, CDR2 LQKENI. This CDR3 contains 17 residues. With 1 base clipped from V and 5 bases from J, the junction kept 13 bases outside the gene matches. CDR3 residues: CASSPLTHRGGAYGYTF. In DNA form, the CDR3 reads TGTGCCAGCTCACCACTTACCCACCGAGGGGGCGCTTATGGCTACACCTTC.

This clonotype showed up many times. This chain joins TRBV29-1 and TRBJ1-2, with TRBD1 as a possible D gene (5 bases). Per germline, CDR1 SQVTM and CDR2 ANQGSEA. The CDR3 is made up of 11 amino acids. Trimming removed 4 bases at V and 8 bases at J, with 11 bases between. The CDR3 protein is CSVGDPGGYTF. The CDR3, as DNA: TGCAGCGTTGGGGACCCGGGCGGCTACACCTTC. Supplemented by reference TRBV29-1 and TRBJ1-2, the full variable domain reads SAVISQKPSRDICQRGTSLTIQCQVDSQVTMMFWYRQQPGQSLTLIATANQGSEATYESGFVIDKFPISRPNLTFSTLTVSNMSPEDSSIYLCSVGDPGGYTFGSGTRLTVV.

This chain joins TRBV18 and TRBJ2-4, with D perhaps TRBD1 (6 bases). The V and J ends lost 2 bases and 6 bases respectively, with 8 bases between them. The CDR3 runs 13 residues. The germline V gene encodes CDR1 KGHSH and CDR2 LQKENI. The CDR3 reads CASSPEGVNIQYF. In DNA, the CDR3 is TGTGCCAGCTCACCAGAGGGGGTAAACATTCAGTACTTC.

This clonotype was counted at least ten times. This rearrangement joins TRBV27 to TRBJ2-2, with D unclear. The CDR3 has 13 residues. Per the germline V gene, CDR1 is MNHEY and CDR2 is SMNVEV (reference sequence). With 11 bases removed from V and 2 bases from J, the gap between germline ends came to 12 bases. The CDR3 loop reads CAVALPNTGELFF. The DNA of the CDR3 is TGTGCCGTAGCCCTCCCTAACACCGGGGAGCTGTTTTTT.

The chain has TRBV7-2 and TRBJ2-7; TRBD1 matches 7 bases. Germline assignment: CDR1 SGHTA and CDR2 FQGNSA. This CDR3 has 15 amino acids. Trimming took 5 bases from V and 1 from J; bases not matched to a gene: 8. The CDR3 protein is CASSQRTGPSYEQYF. For the CDR3, the DNA is TGTGCCAGCAGCCAAAGGACAGGCCCATCCTACGAGCAGTACTTC.

This clonotype came up many times. The chain combines TRBV11-2 with TRBJ1-2; D is uncertain. Trimming removed 7 bases at V and 7 bases at J, with 16 bases between. CDR1 and CDR2 from the germline V gene are SGHAT and FQNNGV. The CDR3 covers 13 residues. The CDR3 sequence is CASMERLTAGYTF. The CDR3 DNA reads as TGTGCCAGCATGGAACGGTTGACGGCTGGCTACACCTTC.

This clonotype was seen only a few times. The V call is TRBV19, the J call TRBJ2-7, with 8 bases aligning to TRBD1. The J segment lost 2 bases and the V segment lost 3 bases, leaving 9 bases of the junction unmatched. Germline values: CDR1 LNHDA, CDR2 SQIVND (reference sequence). CDR3 length: 16 residues. This CDR3 reads CASSMRHAGGPYEQYF. The CDR3 nucleotides are TGTGCCAGTAGTATGCGCCACGCAGGGGGCCCCTACGAGCAGTACTTC.

This clonotype was counted a few times. This chain joins TRBV3-1 and TRBJ1-5; no clear D gene. Trimming cost V 1 base and J 0 bases, with 1 base left between them. Germline CDR1 reads LGHDT; CDR2 reads YNNKEL (reference sequence). The CDR3 totals 13 residues. CDR3 protein: CASSQASNQPQHF. Written as DNA, the CDR3 is TGTGCCAGCAGCCAAGCTAGCAATCAGCCCCAGCATTTT.

The V and J genes are TRBV20-1 and TRBJ2-2; D remains ambiguous. This CDR3 region has 15 residues. The V gene's germline CDR1 is DFQATT and CDR2 SNEGSKA (reference sequence). Trimming left V 0 bases short and J 3 bases short, with 11 bases between. The CDR3 nucleotides read TGCAGTGCTAGAGATTTGCGAGGAGACACCGGGGAGCTGTTTTTT. This gives the protein CSARDLRGDTGELFF.

This chain joins TRBV28 and TRBJ2-7, with 8 bases aligning to TRBD1. The CDR3 is 14 residues long. V lost 7 bases and J lost 6; bases outside the gene matches: 11. The V gene's germline CDR1 is MDHEN and CDR2 SYDVKM. The CDR3 DNA reads as TGTGCCAGCATGTCTTGGGACAGGACGAGCGAGCAGTACTTC. Protein: CASMSWDRTSEQYF. Complete variable domain (other parts from reference TRBV28 and TRBJ2-7): DVKVTQSSRYLVKRTGEKVFLECVQDMDHENMFWYRQDPGLGLRLIYFSYDVKMKEKGDIPEGYSVSREKKERFSLILESASTNQTSMYLCASMSWDRTSEQYFGPGTRLTVT.

This clonotype has at least ten counts. The rearrangement joins TRBV10-3 to TRBJ1-3, with D hard to call. The CDR3 length is 14 residues. The V gene lost 7 bases and the J gene lost 0 bases, with 10 bases spanning the gap. Germline CDR1 is ENHRY and CDR2 is SYGVKD. The CDR3 DNA reads TGTGCCATCACCCCCGGCGGCTCTGGAAACACCATATATTTT. This encodes CAITPGGSGNTIYF.

The chain carries TRBV10-3 and TRBJ1-2; D gene ambiguous. Germline lookup yields CDR1 ENHRY and CDR2 SYGVKD. The CDR3 loop spans 14 amino acids. The V and J ends lost 3 bases and 1 base respectively, with 9 bases between them. CDR3 protein: CAISDAKGNYGYTF. The CDR3 DNA reads TGTGCCATCAGTGATGCGAAGGGTAACTATGGCTACACCTTC.

With regard to this clonotype: This could be a read error, since a much larger clone is one nucleotide away. The V call is TRBV4-1, the J call TRBJ2-5, with TRBD2 matching 13 bases. CDR1 is MGHRA, CDR2 YSYEKL, per germline. CDR3 size: 15 residues. The CDR3 sequence is CASIQGTSGAQTQYF. The CDR3 bases are TGCGCCAGCATCCAAGGGACTAGCGGGGCCCAGACCCAGTACTTC.

Many counts were recorded for this clonotype. The gene calls are TRBV11-2 and TRBJ2-7; 7 bases match TRBD2. The CDR3 totals 14 residues. V lost 2 bases, J lost 7 bases, and 8 bases stayed unmatched. In germline, CDR1 is SGHAT, CDR2 FQNNGV. The DNA of the CDR3 is TGTGCCAGCAGCTTAAACGGTTTAGCGGGTGAGCAGTACTTC. This translates into CASSLNGLAGEQYF.

This clonotype has a count of ten or more. This chain uses TRBV6-2 or TRBV6-3 with TRBJ2-5, with 14 bases fitting TRBD2. V was pared by 7 bases and J by 0 bases, with 13 bases of the junction left unmatched. The V gene's germline CDR1 is MNHEY and CDR2 SVGEGT. The CDR3 spans 19 residues. The CDR3 nucleotides read TGTGCCAGCACCCCTCGCTTAGCGGGACTAGCGGGGGACCAAGAGACCCAGTACTTC. Translating it yields CASTPRLAGLAGDQETQYF.

This clonotype was found a few times. The V call is TRBV20-1, the J call TRBJ1-5; tentatively, D is TRBD1 (6 bases). CDR1 and CDR2 (germline): DFQATT, SNEGSKA (reference sequence). This CDR3 region has 15 residues. Trimming stripped 0 bases from V and 4 bases from J, with 13 bases between. This CDR3 reads CSARDPGRGNQPQHF. The CDR3 DNA sequence: TGCAGTGCTAGAGATCCTGGCAGGGGTAATCAGCCCCAGCATTTT.

The CDR3 DNA sequence: TGTGCCAGCAGCCCGAGCGGGACAGCTAACTATGGCTACACCTTC. The encoded protein is CASSPSGTANYGYTF. This rearrangement joins TRBV3-1 to TRBJ1-2, with TRBD1 matching 7 bases. The CDR3 has 15 amino acids. The V and J ends lost 4 bases and 0 bases, in that order; junction bases with no gene match: 5. CDR1 is LGHDT and CDR2 is YNNKEL in the germline V gene (reference sequence).

This clonotype was seen only a few times. The chain carries TRBV5-1 and TRBJ1-2; 7 bases align to TRBD1. CDR3 length: 14 amino acids. Germline CDR1 reads SGHRS; CDR2 reads YFSETQ. Trimming cost V 5 bases and J 2 bases; bases outside gene matches: 6. The DNA for the CDR3 is TGCGCCAGCAGAGAAATGGGACAGAACTATGGCTACACCTTC. It encodes CASREMGQNYGYTF.

The V gene is TRBV11-2, the J gene TRBJ2-7, with D tentatively TRBD1 or TRBD2 (6 bases each). Germline lookup yields CDR1 SGHAT and CDR2 FQNNGV. The CDR3 is 13 residues long. The ends were cut back, 4 bases at V and 12 bases at J, with 19 bases in the middle. Here the CDR3 reads CASSWGADPVTYF. The CDR3 nucleotides are TGTGCCAGCAGCTGGGGGGCGGACCCTGTAACGTACTTC.

This clonotype was picked up many times. The genes are TRBV29-1 and TRBJ2-7; no definite D call. This CDR3 comprises 12 residues. V gave up 4 bases and J gave up 6 bases, with 13 bases separating them. Looked up from germline, CDR1 is SQVTM and CDR2 is ANQGSEA. The CDR3 DNA reads as TGCAGCGTTGTATCTTCGGCGAGCGAGCAGTACTTC. As protein: CSVVSSASEQYF.

This clonotype was counted at least ten times. The chain combines TRBV6-1 with TRBJ1-1; D uncertain. Germline CDR1 reads MNHNS; CDR2 reads SASEGT. The CDR3 has 13 residues. V lost 4 bases and J 6 bases, leaving 12 bases between the germline ends. In DNA, the CDR3 is TGTGCCAGCAGTGCCTTACCGGGAGCTGAAGCTTTCTTT. Translating gives CASSALPGAEAFF.

The rearrangement links TRBV24-1 to TRBJ2-5; TRBD1 might be the D (5 bases). Trimming removed 0 bases from V and 5 bases from J, with 12 bases in between. The CDR3 covers 15 residues. Germline lookup yields CDR1 KGHDR and CDR2 SFDVKD. CDR3 bases: TGTGCCACCAGTGATTTGACAGGATCAAAGGAGACCCAGTACTTC. Amino acid sequence: CATSDLTGSKETQYF.

This clonotype was detected many times. The chain links TRBV6-1 to TRBJ1-2; TRBD1 agrees at 8 bases. The CDR3 is made up of 15 amino acids. With 5 bases clipped from V and 4 bases from J, the junction kept 9 bases outside the gene matches. Germline V CDR1 and CDR2: MNHNS, SASEGT. CDR3 bases: TGTGCCAGCAGTCGATATGCAGGGGGCATCTATGGCTACACCTTC. Amino acids: CASSRYAGGIYGYTF.